The clone carrying this T cell receptor (beta chain) was counted many times. The data derive from a study of T-cell reconstitution after alpha-beta-depleted transplantation in children. Unique molecular identifiers were built into the TCRbeta library. A single record per CDR3 protein comes from TCRdb applying MiXCR to the PCR reads. This table has about 240,000 distinct CDR3 sequences, around 12% appearing once. The germline CDR1 and CDR2 sequences are SEHNR and FQNEAQ (reference sequence). V was cut by 4 bases and J by 14 bases, with 11 bases left in between. The CDR3 consists of 11 residues. The TCR originated in a human donor who donated a stem cell graft to a child with acute lymphoblastic leukemia. This specimen consisted of PBMCs from the stem cell graft donor, obtained from the stem cell graft. This chain links TRBV7-9 with TRBJ1-4, with D maybe TRBD1 (5 bases). The DNA for the CDR3 is TGTGCCAGCAGCTCGGGGGTTCTCCTGTTTTTT. This sequence encodes CASSSGVLLFF. The whole variable domain, filled in from reference TRBV7-9 and TRBJ1-4, reads DTGVSQNPRHKITKRGQNVTFRCDPISEHNRLYWYRQTLGQGPEFLTYFQNEAQLEKSRLLSDRFSAERPKGSFSTLEIQRTEQGDSAMYLCASSSGVLLFFGSGTQLSVL.